The next 9 T cell receptor beta chains were all read from a single sample in a study of Ad26.COV2.S vaccination and SARS-CoV-2 variants. Repertoires were generated with immunoSEQ multiplex PCR, while TCRdb's copy carries only in-frame clones and drops some. Here the sample spans about 430,000 clones, about nine tenths being singletons. Stated treatment: about 20 received Ad26.COV2.S at low or high dose, single or two shots; roughly five received placebo; per-sample allocation not given. Sampling was done on day 63 after the first vaccine or placebo injection. Sequencing used peripheral blood, obtained in a trial of Ad26.COV2.S vaccine versus placebo. The receptors derive from a person between 18 and 65 years old who received the Ad26.COV2.S COVID-19 vaccine or a placebo.

The chain has TRBV4-2 and TRBJ1-4; D ambiguous. V dropped 1 base and J dropped 0 bases, with 9 bases sitting between them. CDR1 is LGHNA and CDR2 is YNFKEQ in the germline V gene. The CDR3 consists of 16 residues. The CDR3 DNA follows: TGTGCCAGCAGCCAAGGATTAGGTACAACTAATGAAAAACTGTTTTTT. Amino acid sequence: CASSQGLGTTNEKLFF.

The V and J genes are TRBV28 and TRBJ1-1; 7 bases fit TRBD1. From germline, CDR1 is MDHEN and CDR2 SYDVKM. J gave up 3 bases and V 6 bases, and 4 bases lay outside the gene matches. The CDR3 covers 13 residues. The CDR3 loop is CASRRTGDTEAFF. The CDR3 DNA reads TGTGCCAGCAGAAGAACAGGGGACACTGAAGCTTTCTTT.

Note on this clone: The sample contains more than one DNA sequence encoding this CDR3. This chain's CDR3 is CASSESGIPYEQYF. DNA of the CDR3: TGCGCCAGCAGTGAAAGCGGGATACCCTACGAGCAGTACTTC. The gene calls are TRBV10-1 and TRBJ2-7, with 7 bases that match TRBD2. Germline lookup yields CDR1 WNHNN and CDR2 SYGVQD (reference sequence). This CDR3 spans 14 amino acids. The junction had 4 bases not matched to a gene; V was cut back by 3 bases and J by 2 bases.

The chain is built from TRBV4-3 and TRBJ1-5, with unresolved D. The CDR3 consists of 13 residues. Germline V gene data show CDR1 as LGHNA and CDR2 as YSLEER. Trimming cost V 0 bases and J 6 bases, with 6 bases left between them. CDR3 region: CASSQDLSQPQHF. CDR3 DNA: TGCGCCAGCAGCCAAGATTTAAGTCAGCCCCAGCATTTT.

This rearrangement joins TRBV6-5 to TRBJ1-3; D is uncertain. This CDR3 is 14 amino acids long. Germline-derived CDR1 and CDR2 are MNHEY and SVGAGI. Trimming removed 6 bases from V and 0 bases from J, with 9 bases in between. This CDR3 is CASSDVASGNTIYF. CDR3 DNA: TGTGCCAGCAGCGACGTAGCCTCTGGAAACACCATATATTTT.

The chain links TRBV7-2 to TRBJ2-1, with D perhaps matching TRBD1 (6 bases). V was cut by 5 bases and J by 6 bases, with 14 bases left in between. Germline V CDR1 and CDR2: SGHTA, FQGNSA. The CDR3 is 14 amino acids. CDR3 DNA: TGTGCCAGCAGCCCCCATGTCAGGGGCAATGAGCAGTTCTTC. Its translation is CASSPHVRGNEQFF.

The gene calls are TRBV5-1 and TRBJ2-2; 11 bases are a match to TRBD1. The CDR3 length is 16 residues. The V and J ends lost 3 bases and 7 bases, in that order; junction bases with no gene match: 8. Germline assignment: CDR1 SGHRS and CDR2 YFSETQ. CDR3 loop: CASSSGTGGFVGELFF. CDR3 in DNA: TGCGCCAGCAGCTCCGGGACAGGGGGTTTTGTCGGGGAGCTGTTTTTT. Filled out from reference TRBV5-1 and TRBJ2-2, the complete variable domain reads KAGVTQTPRYLIKTRGQQVTLSCSPISGHRSVSWYQQTPGQGLQFLFEYFSETQRNKGNFPGRFSGRQFSNSRSEMNVSTLELGDSALYLCASSSGTGGFVGELFFGEGSRLTVL.

This clone was seen just once. This chain uses TRBV5-1 with TRBJ1-2; 7 positions agree with TRBD1. V was clipped by 4 bases and J by 3 bases; unmatched bases: 6. Germline V lookup: CDR1 SGHRS, CDR2 YFSETQ. This CDR3 comprises 14 residues. The CDR3 sequence: CASSTLTGDYGYTF. In nucleotides, the CDR3 is TGCGCCAGCAGCACTTTAACAGGGGACTATGGCTACACCTTC.

Only one count was recorded for this clone. The V gene is TRBV5-5, the J gene TRBJ1-1; a possible D gene is TRBD1 (6 bases). The CDR3 contains 12 residues. The V and J ends lost 4 bases and 11 bases respectively, with 15 bases between them. Germline CDR1 is SGHKS and CDR2 is YYEKEE (reference sequence). The CDR3 sequence: CASSPPTGRAFF. The CDR3 DNA sequence: TGTGCCAGCAGCCCGCCGACAGGTCGCGCTTTCTTT.